This record covers a single T cell receptor (beta chain). The CDR3 runs to 16 residues. With 6 bases clipped from V and 6 bases from J, the junction kept 13 bases outside the gene matches. Germline CDR1 is SGHAT and CDR2 is FQNNGV. In the authors' workflow: Reference gene primer amplification gave nucleated cell count estimates. This table comes from immunoSEQ multiplex PCR, and its TCRdb copy is limited to in-frame clones, with some not included. Clone size and V and J calls were adopted from that table, with D and trimming inferred from the DNA. The data show over 130,000 clones, about 86% seen once. These data are taken from a study of blood T cell repertoires in COVID-19. As for the study in general: COVID-19 samples from acute and convalescent phases originated in the United States, Italy and Spain. T cells, B-cell-depleted T cells, or PBMCs supplied cDNA or gDNA.

The V call is TRBV11-2, the J call TRBJ1-3; 8 bases are shared with TRBD1. The TCR was taken from a human donor in a cohort sampled during active COVID-19. Specimen: peripheral blood. The CDR3 DNA follows: TGTGCCAGCAGTTTCGCCATCCAGGGGGCATTAAACACCATATATTTT. This encodes CASSFAIQGALNTIYF.